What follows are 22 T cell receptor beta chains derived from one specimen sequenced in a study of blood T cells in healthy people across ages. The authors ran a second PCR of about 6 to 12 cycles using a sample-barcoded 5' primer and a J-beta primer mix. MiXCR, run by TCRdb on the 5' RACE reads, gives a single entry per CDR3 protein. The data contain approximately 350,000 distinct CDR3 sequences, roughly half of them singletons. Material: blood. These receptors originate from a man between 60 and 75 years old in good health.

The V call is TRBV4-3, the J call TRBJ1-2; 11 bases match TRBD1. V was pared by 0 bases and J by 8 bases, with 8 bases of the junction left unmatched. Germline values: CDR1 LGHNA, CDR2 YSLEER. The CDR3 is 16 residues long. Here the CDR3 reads CASSQDVDRGRGGYTF. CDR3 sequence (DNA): TGCGCCAGCAGCCAAGACGTGGACAGGGGGCGAGGAGGCTACACCTTC.

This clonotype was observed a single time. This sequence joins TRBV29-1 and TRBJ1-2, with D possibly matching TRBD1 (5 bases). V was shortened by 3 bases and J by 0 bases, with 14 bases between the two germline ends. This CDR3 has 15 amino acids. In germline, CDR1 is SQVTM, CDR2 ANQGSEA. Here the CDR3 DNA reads TGCAGCGTTGAGTCAGGGACGGAAGCTAACTATGGCTACACCTTC. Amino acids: CSVESGTEANYGYTF.

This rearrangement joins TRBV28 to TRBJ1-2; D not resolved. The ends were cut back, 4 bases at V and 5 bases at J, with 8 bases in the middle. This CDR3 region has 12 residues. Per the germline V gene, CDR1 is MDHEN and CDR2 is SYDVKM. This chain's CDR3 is CASSSGWYGYTF. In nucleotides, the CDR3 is TGTGCCAGCAGTTCGGGGTGGTATGGCTACACCTTC.

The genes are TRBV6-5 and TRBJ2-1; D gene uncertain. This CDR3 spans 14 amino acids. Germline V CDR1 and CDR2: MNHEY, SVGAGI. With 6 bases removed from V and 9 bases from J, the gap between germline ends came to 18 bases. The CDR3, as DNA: TGTGCCAGCAGCCCCCCACCAAGCGACGGTGAGCAGTTCTTC. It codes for CASSPPPSDGEQFF.

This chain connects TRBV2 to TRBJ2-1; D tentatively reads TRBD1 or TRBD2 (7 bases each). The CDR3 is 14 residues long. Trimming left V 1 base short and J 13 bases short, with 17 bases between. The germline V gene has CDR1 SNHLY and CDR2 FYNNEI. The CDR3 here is CASSEEGASGTQFF. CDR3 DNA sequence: TGTGCCAGCAGTGAAGAGGGGGCTAGCGGTACCCAGTTCTTC.

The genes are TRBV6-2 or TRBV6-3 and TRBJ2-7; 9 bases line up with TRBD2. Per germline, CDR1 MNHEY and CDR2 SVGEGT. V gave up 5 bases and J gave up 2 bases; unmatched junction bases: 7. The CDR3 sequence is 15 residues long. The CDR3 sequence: CASSGASGTAYEQYF. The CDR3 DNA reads TGTGCCAGCAGTGGGGCTAGCGGGACGGCCTACGAGCAGTACTTC.

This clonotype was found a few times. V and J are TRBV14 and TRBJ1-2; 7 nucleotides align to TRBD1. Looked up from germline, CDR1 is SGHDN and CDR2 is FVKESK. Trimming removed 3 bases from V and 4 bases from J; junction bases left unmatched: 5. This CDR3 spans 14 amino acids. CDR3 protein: CASSQAGGGYGYTF. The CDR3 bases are TGTGCCAGCAGCCAGGCAGGGGGTGGCTATGGCTACACCTTC.

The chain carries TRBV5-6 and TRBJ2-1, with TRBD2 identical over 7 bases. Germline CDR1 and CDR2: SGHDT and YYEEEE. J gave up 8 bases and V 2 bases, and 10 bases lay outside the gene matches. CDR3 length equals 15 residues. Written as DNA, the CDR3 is TGTGCCAGCAGCTTTCTTCCGAGCGGGGAGGATGAGCAGTTCTTC. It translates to CASSFLPSGEDEQFF.

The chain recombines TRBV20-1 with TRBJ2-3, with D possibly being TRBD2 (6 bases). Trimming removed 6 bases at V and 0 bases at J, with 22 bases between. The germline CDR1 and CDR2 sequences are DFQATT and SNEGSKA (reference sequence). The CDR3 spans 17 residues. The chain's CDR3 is CSAAEGGYPLSTDTQYF. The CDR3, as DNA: TGCAGTGCCGCGGAGGGAGGCTACCCGCTAAGCACAGATACGCAGTATTTT.

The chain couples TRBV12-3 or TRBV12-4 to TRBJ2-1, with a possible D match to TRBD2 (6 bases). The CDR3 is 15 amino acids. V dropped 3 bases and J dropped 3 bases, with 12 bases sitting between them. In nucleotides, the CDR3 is TGTGCCAGCAGTTTTTCTGGGCGGGACTACAATGAGCAGTTCTTC. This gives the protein CASSFSGRDYNEQFF.

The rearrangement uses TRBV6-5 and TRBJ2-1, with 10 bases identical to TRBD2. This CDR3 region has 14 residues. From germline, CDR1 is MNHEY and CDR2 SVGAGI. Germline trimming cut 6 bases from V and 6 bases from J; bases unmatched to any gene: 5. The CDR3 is CASRSGTSANEQFF. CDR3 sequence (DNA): TGTGCCAGCAGGTCCGGGACTAGCGCCAATGAGCAGTTCTTC.

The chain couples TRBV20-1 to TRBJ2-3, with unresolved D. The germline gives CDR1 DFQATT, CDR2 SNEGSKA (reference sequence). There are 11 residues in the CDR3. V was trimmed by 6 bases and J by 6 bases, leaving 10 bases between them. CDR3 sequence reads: CSATSIDTQYF. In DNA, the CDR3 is TGCAGTGCAACAAGCATCGATACGCAGTATTTT.

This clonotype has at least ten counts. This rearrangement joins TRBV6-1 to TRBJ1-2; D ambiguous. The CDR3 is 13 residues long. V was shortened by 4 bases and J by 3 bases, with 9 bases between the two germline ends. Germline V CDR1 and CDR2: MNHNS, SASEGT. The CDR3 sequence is CASSAETHYGYTF. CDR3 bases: TGTGCCAGCAGTGCGGAGACCCACTATGGCTACACCTTC.

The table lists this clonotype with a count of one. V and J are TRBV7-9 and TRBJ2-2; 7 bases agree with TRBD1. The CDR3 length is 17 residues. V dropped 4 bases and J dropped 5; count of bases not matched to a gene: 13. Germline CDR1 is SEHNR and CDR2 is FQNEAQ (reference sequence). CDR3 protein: CASSSRQGELRTGELFF. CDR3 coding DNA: TGTGCCAGCAGCTCCCGACAGGGCGAACTGAGGACCGGGGAGCTGTTTTTT.

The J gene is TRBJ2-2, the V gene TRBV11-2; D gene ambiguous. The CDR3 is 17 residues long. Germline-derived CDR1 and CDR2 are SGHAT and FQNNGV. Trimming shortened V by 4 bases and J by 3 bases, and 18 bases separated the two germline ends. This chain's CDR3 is CASSSRPDGIDTGELFF. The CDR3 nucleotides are TGTGCCAGCAGCTCTAGGCCGGACGGAATAGACACCGGGGAGCTGTTTTTT. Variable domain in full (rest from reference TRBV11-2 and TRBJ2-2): EAGVAQSPRYKIIEKRQSVAFWCNPISGHATLYWYQQILGQGPKLLIQFQNNGVVDDSQLPKDRFSAERLKGVDSTLKIQPAKLEDSAVYLCASSSRPDGIDTGELFFGEGSRLTVL.

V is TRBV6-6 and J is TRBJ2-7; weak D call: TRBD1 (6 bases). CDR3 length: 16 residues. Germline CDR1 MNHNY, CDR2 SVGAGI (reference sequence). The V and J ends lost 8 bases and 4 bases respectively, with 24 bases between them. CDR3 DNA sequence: TGTGCCAGCTTTCTAGGGGGTCAGGCCGAGAGGTACGAGCAGTACTTC. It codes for CASFLGGQAERYEQYF.

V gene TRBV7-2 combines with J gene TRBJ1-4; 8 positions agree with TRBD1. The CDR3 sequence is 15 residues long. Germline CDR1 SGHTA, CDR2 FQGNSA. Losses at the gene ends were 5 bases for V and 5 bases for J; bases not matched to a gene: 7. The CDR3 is CASSPWTGPNEKLFF. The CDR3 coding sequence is TGTGCCAGCAGCCCGTGGACAGGGCCCAATGAAAAACTGTTTTTT.

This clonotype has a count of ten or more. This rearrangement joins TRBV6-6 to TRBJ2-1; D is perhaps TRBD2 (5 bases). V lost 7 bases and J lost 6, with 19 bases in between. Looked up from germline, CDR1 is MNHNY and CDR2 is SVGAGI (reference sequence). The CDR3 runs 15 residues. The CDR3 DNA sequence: TGTGCCAGCACCCTAAGCGGTGGAGCCTCCAATGAGCAGTTCTTC. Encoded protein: CASTLSGGASNEQFF.

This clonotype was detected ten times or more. The DNA for the CDR3 is TGCAGTGCTAGTTTGGGACTCCCTTTAGATACGCAGTATTTT. It codes for CSASLGLPLDTQYF. V is TRBV20-1 and J is TRBJ2-3; TRBD2 is a possible D gene (6 bases). The CDR3 is made up of 14 amino acids. CDR1 and CDR2 (germline): DFQATT, SNEGSKA (reference sequence). V was clipped by 3 bases and J by 5 bases, with 15 bases between them.

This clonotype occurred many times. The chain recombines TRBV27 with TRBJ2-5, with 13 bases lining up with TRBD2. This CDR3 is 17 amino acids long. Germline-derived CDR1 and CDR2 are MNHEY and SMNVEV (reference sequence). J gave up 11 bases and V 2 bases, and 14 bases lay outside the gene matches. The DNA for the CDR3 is TGTGCCAGCAGTTTAACCCCCGGACTAGCGGGAGCTAATGAGCAGTACTTC. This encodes CASSLTPGLAGANEQYF.

CDR3 protein: CASSWGAGNIQYF. Here the CDR3 DNA reads TGTGCCAGCAGCTGGGGGGCGGGGAACATTCAGTACTTC. The V call is TRBV7-3, the J call TRBJ2-4; the D gene could be TRBD1 or TRBD2 (6 bases each). Per germline, CDR1 SGHTA and CDR2 FQGTGA. The CDR3 length is 13 residues. V lost 4 bases and J lost 7, with 11 bases in between.

CDR3 DNA: TGTGCCAGCAGTTTAGGCGGGACCTCTCTCGAGCAGTACTTC. It is translated as CASSLGGTSLEQYF. The rearrangement links TRBV12-3 or TRBV12-4 to TRBJ2-4; TRBD2 is a possible D gene (6 bases). The J call may be incorrect, as the DNA end agrees better with TRBJ2-7. This CDR3 comprises 14 residues.